This record looks at one T cell receptor (beta chain) sequence and its context. Enrolled through a virtual design, the participants were between 18 and 89 years of age and came from around 25 US areas. Authors' methods: Estimation of nucleated cell counts was performed using reference gene primer amplification. Some clones are missing from TCRdb's copy, which holds only in-frame ones; the method was immunoSEQ multiplex PCR. V, J and clone size derive from that table, while D and trimming were established from the DNA sequence. The profile shows about 220,000 clones, about 83% of them singletons. The germline V and J ends were trimmed by 2 bases and 6 bases, with 23 bases remaining between them. Per the germline V gene, CDR1 is SGHTA and CDR2 is FQGNSA. The CDR3 is 19 residues long. These data are taken from a study of blood T cell repertoires in COVID-19. Overall study context: Specimens from acute and convalescent COVID-19 originated in the United States, Italy and Spain. The analysed material was cDNA or gDNA that came from T cells, B-cell-depleted T cells, or PBMCs.

This receptor was taken from a woman between 45 and 65 years old who had been exposed to COVID-19. The rearrangement links TRBV7-2 to TRBJ1-6; D is possibly TRBD1 (5 bases). Material for sequencing was PBMCs or T cells enriched from blood (not recorded which). The DNA for the CDR3 is TGTGCCAGCAGCTTATATCCTGGGGGGAGGGAACGGCTTAATTCACCCCTCCACTTT. It translates to CASSLYPGGRERLNSPLHF.